This T cell receptor (beta chain) was sequenced in a study of tumor-infiltrating lymphocytes in localized non-small cell lung cancer. Study-wide points: Tumors had more T cell infiltration than uninvolved lung, per TCRbeta sequencing and CD3 counts. Different pieces of the same tissue went to different assays, confounding technical variation with intratumor heterogeneity. TCR sequencing covered a subset of patients with enough tissue.

Using immunoSEQ multiplex PCR, the repertoire was profiled, and TCRdb retains in-frame clones only, with some absent. This sample has some 14,000 clones, with approximately 70% found just once. Germline CDR1 and CDR2: SGHTA and FQGNSA. The CDR3 consists of 16 residues. The ends lost 5 bases at V and 3 bases at J; junction bases unmatched: 4. On this clone: Its antigen remains unidentified.

This sequence originates from a human donor with non-small cell lung cancer. Sequenced material: lung tumor tissue. This chain connects TRBV7-2 to TRBJ2-3; 14 bases are a match to TRBD2. The CDR3 DNA reads TGTGCCAGCAGCGGGGGACTAGCGGGGGCTACAGATACGCAGTATTTT. This encodes CASSGGLAGATDTQYF. Combining the CDR3 with reference TRBV7-2 and TRBJ2-3 gives the whole variable domain GAGVSQSPSNKVTEKGKDVELRCDPISGHTALYWYRQSLGQGLEFLIYFQGNSAPDKSGLPSDRFSAERTGGSVSTLTIQRTQQEDSAVYLCASSGGLAGATDTQYFGPGTRLTVL.